This T cell receptor beta chain was recovered during a study of blood T cells in healthy people across ages. Extraction of total RNA produced a minimum of 5.5 micrograms from each sample. Alongside a J-beta primer mix, a sample-barcoded 5' primer served in a second PCR lasting about 7 to 11 cycles. Sequencing recovered at least 2.5 million CDR3-containing paired-end reads from each sample. TCRdb passed the 5' RACE reads through MiXCR, listing each CDR3 protein once. The data show roughly 800,000 distinct CDR3 sequences, with roughly 25% seen just once and more than 3% held by the top ten. These data were likewise used in another study, on T cells of mothers and their children.

The origin of this receptor is a boy between 5 and 17 years old in good health. The sample comprised blood.

The CDR3 sequence: CAISESPAPGREKLFF. The CDR3 DNA sequence: TGTGCCATCAGTGAGTCGCCGGCCCCCGGGCGGGAAAAACTGTTTTTT. The gene calls are TRBV10-3 and TRBJ1-4, with D uncertain. Per the germline V gene, CDR1 is ENHRY and CDR2 is SYGVKD. Trimming left V 0 bases short and J 8 bases short, with 16 bases between. This CDR3 has 16 amino acids.